Below, one T cell receptor beta chain is given with its context. These data come from a study of early T cells in non-severe SARS-CoV-2 infection. Germline CDR1 SGHTA, CDR2 FQGNSA. V lost 3 bases and J lost 4; bases outside the gene matches: 4. The CDR3 is made up of 15 amino acids. TCRdb analysed the 5' RACE reads with MiXCR anew, one entry per CDR3 protein. The sample consists of some 41,000 distinct CDR3 sequences, roughly 5.9% of them appearing once. This receptor was taken from an adult who was a healthcare worker with PCR-confirmed SARS-CoV-2 infection or an uninfected control (not recorded which). The chain couples TRBV7-2 to TRBJ2-3, with TRBD1 identical over 10 bases. The source material was whole blood. This CDR3 is CASSFGQGGPDTQYF. The CDR3 coding sequence is TGTGCCAGCAGCTTCGGACAGGGGGGACCAGATACGCAGTATTTT.